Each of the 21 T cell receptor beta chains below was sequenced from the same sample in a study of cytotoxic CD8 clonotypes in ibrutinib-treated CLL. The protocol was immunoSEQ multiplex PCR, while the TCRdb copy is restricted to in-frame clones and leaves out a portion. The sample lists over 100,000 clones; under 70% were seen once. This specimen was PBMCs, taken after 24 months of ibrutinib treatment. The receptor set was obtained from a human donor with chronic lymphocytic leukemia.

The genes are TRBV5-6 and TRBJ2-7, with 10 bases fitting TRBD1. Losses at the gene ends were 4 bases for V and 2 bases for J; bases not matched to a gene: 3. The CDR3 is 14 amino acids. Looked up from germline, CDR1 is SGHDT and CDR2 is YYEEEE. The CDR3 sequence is CASSPGTGAYEQYF. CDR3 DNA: TGTGCCAGCAGCCCCGGGACAGGGGCCTACGAGCAGTACTTC.

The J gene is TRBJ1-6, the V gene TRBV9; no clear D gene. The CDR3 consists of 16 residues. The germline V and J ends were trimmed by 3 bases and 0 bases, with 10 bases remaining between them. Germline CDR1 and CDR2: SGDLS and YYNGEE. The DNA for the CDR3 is TGTGCCAGCAGCGCAACCAGGAGCTCCTATAATTCACCCCTCCACTTT. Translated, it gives CASSATRSSYNSPLHF.

CDR3 bases: TGTGCCAGCAGCTTAGAACGTGAGTCTGAGCAGTTCTTC. This sequence encodes CASSLERESEQFF. The chain couples TRBV11-2 to TRBJ2-1; D is unclear. Trimming removed 0 bases from V and 9 bases from J, with 9 bases in between. The CDR3 covers 13 residues. Germline CDR1 is SGHAT and CDR2 is FQNNGV.

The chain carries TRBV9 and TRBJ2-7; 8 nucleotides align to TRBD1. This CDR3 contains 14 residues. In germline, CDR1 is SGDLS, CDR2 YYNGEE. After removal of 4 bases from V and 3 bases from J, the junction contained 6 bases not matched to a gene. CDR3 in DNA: TGTGCCAGCAGCCTACTAGGACAGGGCTACGAGCAGTACTTC. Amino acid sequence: CASSLLGQGYEQYF. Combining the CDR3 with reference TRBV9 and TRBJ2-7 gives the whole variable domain DSGVTQTPKHLITATGQRVTLRCSPRSGDLSVYWYQQSLDQGLQFLIQYYNGEERAKGNILERFSAQQFPDLHSELNLSSLELGDSALYFCASSLLGQGYEQYFGPGTRLTVT.

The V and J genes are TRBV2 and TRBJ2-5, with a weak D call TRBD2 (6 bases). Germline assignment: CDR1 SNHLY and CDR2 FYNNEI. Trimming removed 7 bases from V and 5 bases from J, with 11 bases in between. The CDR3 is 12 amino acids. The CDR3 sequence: CASKKEGETQYF. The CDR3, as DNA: TGTGCCAGCAAAAAGGAGGGGGAGACCCAGTACTTC.

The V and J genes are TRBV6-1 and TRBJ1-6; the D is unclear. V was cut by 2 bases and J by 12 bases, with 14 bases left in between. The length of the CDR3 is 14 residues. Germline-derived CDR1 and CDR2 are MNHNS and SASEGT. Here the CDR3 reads CASSESGMGRPLHF. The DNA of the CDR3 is TGTGCCAGCAGTGAATCAGGCATGGGGAGACCCCTCCACTTT.

The CDR3 protein is CAWRDRDGAFF. CDR3 coding DNA: TGTGCCTGGAGAGACCGGGACGGGGCTTTCTTT. The rearrangement uses TRBV30 and TRBJ1-1; possibly TRBD1 for D (5 bases). Germline V gene data show CDR1 as GTSNPN and CDR2 as SVGIG (reference sequence). V was cut by 3 bases and J by 11 bases, with 13 bases left in between. CDR3 length: 11 amino acids. The full variable domain, in which reference TRBV30 and TRBJ1-1 provide the parts outside the CDR3, is SQTIHQWPATLVQPVGSPLSLECTVEGTSNPNLYWYRQAAGRGLQLLFYSVGIGQISSEVPQNLSASRPQDRQFILSSKKLLLSDSGFYLCAWRDRDGAFFGQGTRLTVV.

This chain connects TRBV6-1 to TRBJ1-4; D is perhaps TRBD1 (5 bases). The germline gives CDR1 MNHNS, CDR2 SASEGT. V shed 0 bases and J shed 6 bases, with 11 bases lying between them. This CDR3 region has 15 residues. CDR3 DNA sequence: TGTGCCAGCAGTGAAGCGCCGGGGGTTGATGAAAAACTGTTTTTT. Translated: CASSEAPGVDEKLFF.

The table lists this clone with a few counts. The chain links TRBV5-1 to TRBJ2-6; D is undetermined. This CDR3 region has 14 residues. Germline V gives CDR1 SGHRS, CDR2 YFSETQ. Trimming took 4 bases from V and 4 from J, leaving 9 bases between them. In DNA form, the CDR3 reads TGCGCCAGCAGCCTCTCTTCCGGGGCCAACGTCCTGACTTTC. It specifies CASSLSSGANVLTF.

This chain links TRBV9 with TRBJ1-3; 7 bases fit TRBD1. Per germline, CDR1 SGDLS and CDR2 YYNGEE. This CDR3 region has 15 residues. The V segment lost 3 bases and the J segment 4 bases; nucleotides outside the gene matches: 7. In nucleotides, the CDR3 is TGTGCCAGCAGCGCCGGGACAGACGAAGGAAACACCATATATTTT. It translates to CASSAGTDEGNTIYF.

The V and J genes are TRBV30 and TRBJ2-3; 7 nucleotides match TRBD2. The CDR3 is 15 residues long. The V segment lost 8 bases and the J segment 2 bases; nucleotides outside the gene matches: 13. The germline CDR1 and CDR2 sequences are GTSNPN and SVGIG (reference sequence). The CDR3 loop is CAQSVGGGPTDTQYF. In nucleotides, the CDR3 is TGTGCCCAGAGTGTCGGCGGGGGACCCACAGATACGCAGTATTTT.

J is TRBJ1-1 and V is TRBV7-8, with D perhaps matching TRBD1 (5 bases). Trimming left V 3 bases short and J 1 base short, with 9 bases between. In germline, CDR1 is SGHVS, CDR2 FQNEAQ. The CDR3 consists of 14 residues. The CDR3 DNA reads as TGTGCCAGCAGCTTCAACGACAGGAACACTGAAGCTTTCTTT. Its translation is CASSFNDRNTEAFF. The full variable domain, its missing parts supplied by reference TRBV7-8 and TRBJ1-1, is GAGVSQSPRYKVAKRGQDVALRCDPISGHVSLFWYQQALGQGPEFLTYFQNEAQLDKSGLPSDRFFAERPEGSVSTLKIQRTQQEDSAVYLCASSFNDRNTEAFFGQGTRLTVV.

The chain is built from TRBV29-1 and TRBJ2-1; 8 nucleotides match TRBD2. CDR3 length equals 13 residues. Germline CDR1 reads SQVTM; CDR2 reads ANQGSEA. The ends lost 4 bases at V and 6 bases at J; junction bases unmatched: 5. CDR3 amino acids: CSVADGGGNEQFF. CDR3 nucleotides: TGCAGCGTTGCGGACGGGGGGGGCAATGAGCAGTTCTTC.

CDR3 DNA: TGTGCCAGCAGCTTAGAGGGTGGGGCAGGGAGTCAGCCCCAGCATTTT. Translated: CASSLEGGAGSQPQHF. The chain uses TRBV7-2 and TRBJ1-5, with D possibly being TRBD1 (5 bases). Germline V gene sequence: CDR1 SGHTA, CDR2 FQGNSA. The V and J ends lost 1 base and 6 bases respectively, with 16 bases between them. CDR3 size: 16 residues.

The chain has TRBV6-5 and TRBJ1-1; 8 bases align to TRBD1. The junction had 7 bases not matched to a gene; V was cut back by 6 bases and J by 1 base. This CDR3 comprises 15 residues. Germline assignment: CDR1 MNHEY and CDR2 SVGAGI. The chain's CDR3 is CASRTGGSGNTEAFF. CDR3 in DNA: TGTGCCAGCAGAACAGGGGGGTCCGGGAACACTGAAGCTTTCTTT.

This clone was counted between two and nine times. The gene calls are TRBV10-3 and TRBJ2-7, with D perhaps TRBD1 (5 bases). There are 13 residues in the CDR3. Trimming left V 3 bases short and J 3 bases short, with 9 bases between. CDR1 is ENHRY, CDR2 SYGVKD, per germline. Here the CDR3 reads CAISEQEFYEQYF. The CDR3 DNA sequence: TGTGCCATCAGTGAACAGGAGTTCTACGAGCAGTACTTC.

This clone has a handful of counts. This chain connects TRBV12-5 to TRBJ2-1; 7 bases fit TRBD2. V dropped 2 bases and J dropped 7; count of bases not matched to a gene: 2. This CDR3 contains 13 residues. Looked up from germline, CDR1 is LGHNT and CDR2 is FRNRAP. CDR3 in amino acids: CASGLWGGNEQFF. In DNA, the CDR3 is TGTGCTAGTGGTTTGTGGGGGGGGAATGAGCAGTTCTTC.

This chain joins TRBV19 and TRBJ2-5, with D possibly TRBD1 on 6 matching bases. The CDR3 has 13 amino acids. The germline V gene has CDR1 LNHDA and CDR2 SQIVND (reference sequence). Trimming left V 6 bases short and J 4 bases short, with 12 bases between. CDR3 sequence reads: CASSVQGGETQYF. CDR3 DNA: TGTGCCAGTAGCGTACAGGGTGGAGAGACCCAGTACTTC.

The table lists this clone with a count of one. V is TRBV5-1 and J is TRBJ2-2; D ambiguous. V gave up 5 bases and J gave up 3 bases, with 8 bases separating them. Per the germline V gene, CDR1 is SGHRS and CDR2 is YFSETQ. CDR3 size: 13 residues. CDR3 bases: TGCGCCAGCAGGCCGCAGGACACCGGGGAGCTGTTTTTT. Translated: CASRPQDTGELFF.

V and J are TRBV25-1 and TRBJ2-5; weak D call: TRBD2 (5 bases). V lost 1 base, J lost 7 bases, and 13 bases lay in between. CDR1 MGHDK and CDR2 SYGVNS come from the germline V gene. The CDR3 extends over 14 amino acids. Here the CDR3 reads CASSEWGRGMTQYF. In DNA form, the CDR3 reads TGTGCCAGCAGTGAATGGGGTAGAGGGATGACCCAGTACTTC.

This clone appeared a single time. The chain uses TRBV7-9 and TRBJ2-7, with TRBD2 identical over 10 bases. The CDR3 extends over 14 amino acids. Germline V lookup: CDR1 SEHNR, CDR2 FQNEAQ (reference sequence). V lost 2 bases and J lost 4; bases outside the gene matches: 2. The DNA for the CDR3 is TGTGCCAGCAGCTTAAGCGGGGGGGCTTACGAGCAGTACTTC. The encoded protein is CASSLSGGAYEQYF.